The sequence of this T cell receptor beta chain was determined in a study of blood T cell repertoires in COVID-19. The CDR3 covers 16 residues. Germline CDR1 is MDHEN and CDR2 is SYDVKM. Trimming removed 8 bases at V and 0 bases at J, with 19 bases between. Produced via immunoSEQ multiplex PCR; TCRdb's table is partial and in-frame only. The sample has around 230,000 clones, approximately 83% seen once. The rearrangement joins TRBV28 to TRBJ1-1; D may be TRBD1 (6 bases). This receptor was taken from a woman between 40 and 50 years old with active or convalescent COVID-19. What was sequenced was peripheral blood. The CDR3 loop is CASPPWDKNVNTEAFF. CDR3 nucleotides: TGTGCCAGCCCCCCGTGGGACAAAAACGTGAACACTGAAGCTTTCTTT. The whole variable domain, filled in from reference TRBV28 and TRBJ1-1, reads DVKVTQSSRYLVKRTGEKVFLECVQDMDHENMFWYRQDPGLGLRLIYFSYDVKMKEKGDIPEGYSVSREKKERFSLILESASTNQTSMYLCASPPWDKNVNTEAFFGQGTRLTVV.